This T cell receptor beta chain was captured by sequencing in a study of T cell responses to AZD1222 COVID-19 vaccine. Per the germline V gene, CDR1 is MNHNS and CDR2 is SASEGT. This CDR3 is built from 15 residues. Trimming left V 1 base short and J 0 bases short, with 7 bases between. Study conclusions and caveats: Unmutated variant regions are reportedly targeted by nearly half of spike-specific TCRs. Spike-specific TCR breadth and depth rose after two AZD1222 doses.

A note on this clone: Its specificity is unknown.

Sequencing used immunoSEQ multiplex PCR; TCRdb keeps in-frame clones, though not all of them. Counted here are about 200,000 clones, about 94% occurring once; the ten biggest clones make up approximately 1.7%. This TCR was sampled from an adult who received the MenACWY meningococcal vaccine as a control. The sample consisted of peripheral blood, taken 28 days after the second dose of the MenACWY control vaccine. The V call is TRBV6-1, the J call TRBJ1-5; D is unclear. The CDR3 region is CASSEGRVSNQPQHF. CDR3 sequence (DNA): TGTGCCAGCAGTGAAGGACGGGTTAGCAATCAGCCCCAGCATTTT.